This T cell receptor beta chain stems from a study of cytomegalovirus exposure and HLA in healthy donors. General study points: TCR sequences were mostly rare, though some public TCRs occurred in many donors.

Comments on this clone: The target antigen is unknown.

Germline V gives CDR1 MDHEN, CDR2 SYDVKM. With V trimmed by 6 bases and J by 7 bases, 12 bases remained unmatched. This CDR3 is built from 15 residues. The PCR used 60 Vbeta and 13 Jbeta primers. Generated by immunoSEQ multiplex PCR, the TCRdb table keeps only in-frame clones and is missing some. The sample carries about 120,000 clones, 77% recorded once. This TCR was recovered from a man between 18 and 35 years old in good health and CMV-seropositive. This chain uses TRBV28 with TRBJ1-5; 7 bases line up with TRBD1. Sequences were obtained from PBMCs. In nucleotides, the CDR3 is TGTGCCAGCAGCCCCGAAGACAGGGTAGTCCAGCCCCAGCATTTT. It codes for CASSPEDRVVQPQHF. The full variable domain, its missing parts supplied by reference TRBV28 and TRBJ1-5, is DVKVTQSSRYLVKRTGEKVFLECVQDMDHENMFWYRQDPGLGLRLIYFSYDVKMKEKGDIPEGYSVSREKKERFSLILESASTNQTSMYLCASSPEDRVVQPQHFGDGTRLSIL.